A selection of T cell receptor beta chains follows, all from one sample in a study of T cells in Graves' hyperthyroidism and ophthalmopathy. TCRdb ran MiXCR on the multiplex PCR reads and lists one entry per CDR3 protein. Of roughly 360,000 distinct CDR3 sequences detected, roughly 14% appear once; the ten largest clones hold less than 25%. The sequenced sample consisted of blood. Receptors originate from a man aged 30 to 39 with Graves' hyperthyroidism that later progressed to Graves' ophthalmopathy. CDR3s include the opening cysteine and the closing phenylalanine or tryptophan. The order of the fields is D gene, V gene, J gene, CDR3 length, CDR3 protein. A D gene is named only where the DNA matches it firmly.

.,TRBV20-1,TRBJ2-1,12,CSASERSGEQFF
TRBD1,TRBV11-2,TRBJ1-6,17,CASSPTPKTGSESPLHF
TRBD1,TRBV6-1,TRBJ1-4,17,CASSNRDRFWTNEKLFF
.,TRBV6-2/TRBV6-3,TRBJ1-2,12,CASSAQQYGYTF
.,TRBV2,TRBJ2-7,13,CASSAGTMYEQYF
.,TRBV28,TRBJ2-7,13,CASNYRVSYEQYF
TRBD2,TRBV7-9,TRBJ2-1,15,CASSGTSGGADEQFF
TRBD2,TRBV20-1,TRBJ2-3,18,CSARDLIAGARATDTQYF
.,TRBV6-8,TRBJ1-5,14,CASRRAAGNQPQHF
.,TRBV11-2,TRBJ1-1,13,CASSLLTETEAFF
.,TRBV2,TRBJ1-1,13,CASKKQGNTEAFF
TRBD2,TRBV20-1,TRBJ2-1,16,CSAKGTSGGAYDEQFF
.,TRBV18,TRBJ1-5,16,CASSPPGPYSNQPQHF
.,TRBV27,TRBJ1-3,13,CASSLDGGNTIYF
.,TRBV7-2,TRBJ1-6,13,CASQGRLYSPLHF
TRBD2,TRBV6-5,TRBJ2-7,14,CASSYDGGGFGQYF
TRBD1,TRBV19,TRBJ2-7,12,CASEGQGKEQYF
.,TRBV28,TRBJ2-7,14,CASSKQGLEHEQYF
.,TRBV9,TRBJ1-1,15,CASSVRGQRDTEAFF
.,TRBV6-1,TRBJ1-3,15,CASSPNQNSGNTIYF
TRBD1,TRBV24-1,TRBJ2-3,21,CATSDLGDRGLSSLGTDTQYF
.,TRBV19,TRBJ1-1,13,CASPEKLNTEAFF
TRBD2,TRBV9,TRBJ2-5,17,CASSQRSGGAVSETQYF